This T cell receptor beta chain was profiled in a study of T cells in Graves' hyperthyroidism and ophthalmopathy. What was amplified from RNA transcripts were TCR beta CDR3 regions. In the first-round RT-PCR of the TCR CDR3, the HTBI primer set was used. TCRdb re-analysed the multiplex PCR reads in MiXCR, keeping a single row per CDR3 protein. Here the sample spans roughly 500,000 distinct CDR3 sequences, approximately 24% being singletons. The CDR3 is made up of 12 amino acids. Trimming removed 4 bases from V and 3 bases from J, with 10 bases in between. Germline lookup yields CDR1 DFQATT and CDR2 SNEGSKA (reference sequence).

This rearrangement joins TRBV20-1 to TRBJ2-7; no reliable D call. The receptor's source is a woman aged 30 to 39 with Graves' ophthalmopathy. The sample comprised blood. The CDR3 spells CSANSRYYEQYF. As DNA, the CDR3 is TGCAGTGCTAATAGTCGCTACTACGAGCAGTACTTC.